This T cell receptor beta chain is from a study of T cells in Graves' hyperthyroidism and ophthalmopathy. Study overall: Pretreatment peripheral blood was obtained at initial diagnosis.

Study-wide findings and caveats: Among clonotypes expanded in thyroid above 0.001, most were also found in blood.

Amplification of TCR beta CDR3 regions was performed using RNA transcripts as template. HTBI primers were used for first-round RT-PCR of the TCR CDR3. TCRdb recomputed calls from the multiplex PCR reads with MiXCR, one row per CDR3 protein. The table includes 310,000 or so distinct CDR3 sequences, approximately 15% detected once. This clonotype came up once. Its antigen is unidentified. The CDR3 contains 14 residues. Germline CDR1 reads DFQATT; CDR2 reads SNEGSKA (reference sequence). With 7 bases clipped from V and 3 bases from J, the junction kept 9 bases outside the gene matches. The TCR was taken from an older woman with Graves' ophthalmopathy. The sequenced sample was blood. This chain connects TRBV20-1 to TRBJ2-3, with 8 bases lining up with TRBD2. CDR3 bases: TGCAGTGTTCTCGGGGGGGCCGTAACAGATACGCAGTATTTT. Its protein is CSVLGGAVTDTQYF.